The TCR beta chain under discussion was sequenced for a study of blood T cell repertoires in COVID-19. Background on the study: Samples came from the United States, Italy and Spain, spanning acute and convalescent COVID-19. T cells, B-cell-depleted T cells, or PBMCs provided the cDNA or gDNA that served as material.

Germline V gene lookup returns CDR1 ENHRY and CDR2 SYGVKD. There are 14 residues in the CDR3. With 6 bases clipped from V and 1 base from J, the junction kept 2 bases outside the gene matches. Sequencing was performed with immunoSEQ multiplex PCR; in TCRdb, only in-frame clones are kept and a portion is missing. The sample lists fewer than 200,000 clones; about 80% were seen once. The rearrangement joins TRBV10-3 to TRBJ2-7; 11 bases line up with TRBD1. This receptor was obtained from a woman aged 80 or older with acute or convalescent COVID-19. The sample comprised peripheral blood. CDR3 region: CAISGTGGSYEQYF. The CDR3 nucleotides are TGTGCCATCAGCGGGACAGGGGGTTCCTACGAGCAGTACTTC.